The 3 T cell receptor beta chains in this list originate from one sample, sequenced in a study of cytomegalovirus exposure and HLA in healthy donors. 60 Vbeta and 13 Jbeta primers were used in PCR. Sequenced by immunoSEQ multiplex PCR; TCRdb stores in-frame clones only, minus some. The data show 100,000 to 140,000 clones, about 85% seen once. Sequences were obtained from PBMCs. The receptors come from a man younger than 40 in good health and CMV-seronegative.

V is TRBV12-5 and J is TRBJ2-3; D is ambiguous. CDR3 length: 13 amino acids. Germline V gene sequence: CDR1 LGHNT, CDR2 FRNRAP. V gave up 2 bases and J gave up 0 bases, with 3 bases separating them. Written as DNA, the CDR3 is TGTGCTAGTGGTTTGACTAGCACAGATACGCAGTATTTT. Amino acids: CASGLTSTDTQYF.

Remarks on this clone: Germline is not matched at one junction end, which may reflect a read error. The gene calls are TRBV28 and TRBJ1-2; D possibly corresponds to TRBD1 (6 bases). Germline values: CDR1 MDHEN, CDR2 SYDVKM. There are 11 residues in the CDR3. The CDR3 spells CASSGDMHILF. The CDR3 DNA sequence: TGTGCCAGCAGCGGGGACATGCACATTCTCTTC.

The CDR3 protein is CASSEAVRGSYNEQFF. For the CDR3, the DNA is TGTGCCAGCAGTGAAGCCGTCAGGGGGTCCTACAATGAGCAGTTCTTC. This chain uses TRBV6-1 with TRBJ2-1; 7 bases are shared with TRBD1. There are 16 residues in the CDR3. Germline V gene lookup returns CDR1 MNHNS and CDR2 SASEGT. V shed 0 bases, J shed 1 base, and the junction held 3 bases outside the gene matches.